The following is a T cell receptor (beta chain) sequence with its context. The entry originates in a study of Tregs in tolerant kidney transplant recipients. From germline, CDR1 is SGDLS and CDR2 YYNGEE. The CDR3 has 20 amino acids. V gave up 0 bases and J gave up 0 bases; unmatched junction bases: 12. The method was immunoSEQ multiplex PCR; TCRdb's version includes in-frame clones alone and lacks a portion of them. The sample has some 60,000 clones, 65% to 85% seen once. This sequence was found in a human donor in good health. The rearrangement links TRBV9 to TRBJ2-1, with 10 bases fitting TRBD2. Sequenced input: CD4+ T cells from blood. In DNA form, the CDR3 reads TGTGCCAGCAGCGTAGACGGGTTATCTAGCGGGAGCTCCTCCTACAATGAGCAGTTCTTC. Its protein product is CASSVDGLSSGSSSYNEQFF.